This T cell receptor (beta chain) was sequenced for a study of blood T cell repertoires in COVID-19. Study-wide background: The United States, Italy and Spain supplied acute and convalescent COVID-19 samples.

The participants were between about 18 and 89 years old and came from 24 US areas. Original data processing: Scientists estimated how many nucleated cells there were by amplifying reference gene primers. Method: immunoSEQ multiplex PCR; TCRdb's copy keeps in-frame clones and lacks some. V and J calls and clone size are as listed in that table; D and trimming were resolved from the DNA. The sample has a few hundred thousand clones, 85% to 90% seen once. The TCR was taken from a woman younger than 30 who had recovered from COVID-19. The sample was PBMCs or T cells enriched from blood (not recorded which).

CDR3 amino acids: CASSDRFSNYGYTF. CDR3 DNA sequence: TGTGCCAGCAGCGACAGATTCTCTAACTATGGCTACACCTTC. The chain joins TRBV9 to TRBJ1-2, with D uncertain. The CDR3 runs to 14 residues. CDR1 and CDR2 from the germline V gene are SGDLS and YYNGEE. Trimming left V 3 bases short and J 0 bases short, with 9 bases between.